The 10 T cell receptor beta chains below come from one sample, sequenced in a study of blood T cell repertoires in COVID-19. This table comes from immunoSEQ multiplex PCR, and its TCRdb copy is limited to in-frame clones, with some not included. The sample holds under 300,000 clones, under 95% seen once. Sample: PBMCs or T cells enriched from blood (not recorded which). The source of these receptors is a woman aged 18-35 years who had recovered from COVID-19.

This clone was seen a few times. The chain uses TRBV6-5 and TRBJ1-2; weak D call: TRBD1 (5 bases). The CDR3 loop spans 14 amino acids. Trimming stripped 5 bases from V and 2 bases from J, with 12 bases between. CDR1 is MNHEY and CDR2 is SVGAGI in the germline V gene. CDR3 nucleotide sequence: TGTGCCAGCAGTCCGGACACCTGGAACTATGGCTACACCTTC. As protein: CASSPDTWNYGYTF.

The V call is TRBV19, the J call TRBJ2-7; 9 bases map to TRBD2. Germline lookup yields CDR1 LNHDA and CDR2 SQIVND (reference sequence). CDR3 length: 15 amino acids. V lost 1 base to trimming and J lost 3 bases; unmatched junction nucleotides: 4. Here the CDR3 reads CASSIVGAGGYEQYF. The CDR3, as DNA: TGTGCCAGTAGTATAGTGGGAGCGGGGGGCTACGAGCAGTACTTC.

The V call is TRBV9, the J call TRBJ1-1; 7 nucleotides align to TRBD1. Per the germline V gene, CDR1 is SGDLS and CDR2 is YYNGEE. The CDR3 is 18 amino acids. The ends lost 3 bases at V and 0 bases at J; junction bases unmatched: 14. The CDR3 reads CASSGGGGTDYLNTEAFF. The CDR3 DNA reads as TGTGCCAGCAGCGGAGGGGGCGGGACAGACTACTTGAACACTGAAGCTTTCTTT.

V gene TRBV25-1 combines with J gene TRBJ2-3, with TRBD2 matching over 13 bases. Germline V gene lookup returns CDR1 MGHDK and CDR2 SYGVNS. With V trimmed by 5 bases and J by 5 bases, 7 bases remained unmatched. The CDR3 loop spans 16 amino acids. CDR3 bases: TGTGCCAGCAGTCGGACTAGCGGGAGAGCCGGAGATACGCAGTATTTT. Its translation: CASSRTSGRAGDTQYF. The full variable domain, in which reference TRBV25-1 and TRBJ2-3 provide the parts outside the CDR3, is EADIYQTPRYLVIGTGKKITLECSQTMGHDKMYWYQQDPGMELHLIHYSYGVNSTEKGDLSSESTVSRIRTEHFPLTLESARPSHTSQYLCASSRTSGRAGDTQYFGPGTRLTVL.

The chain couples TRBV29-1 to TRBJ2-3; 8 bases line up with TRBD1. The CDR3 has 12 residues. V gave up 5 bases and J gave up 7 bases; unmatched junction bases: 5. Germline V gene lookup returns CDR1 SQVTM and CDR2 ANQGSEA. DNA for the CDR3: TGCAGCGTTAGACAGGGGCCATATACGCAGTATTTT. Translating it yields CSVRQGPYTQYF.

V usage is TRBV10-3 and J usage is TRBJ1-1; tentatively, D is TRBD1 (5 bases). Between the trimmed V and J ends, which lost 10 bases and 1 base, there was a span of 13 bases. CDR3 length: 13 residues. Germline CDR1 reads ENHRY; CDR2 reads SYGVKD. The CDR3 nucleotides are TGTGCCACCGGGGGGATCCAGAACACTGAAGCTTTCTTT. It yields the protein CATGGIQNTEAFF.

V and J are TRBV28 and TRBJ2-3; 7 positions match TRBD2. This CDR3 spans 15 amino acids. The germline gives CDR1 MDHEN, CDR2 SYDVKM. V gave up 5 bases and J gave up 4 bases; unmatched junction bases: 9. For the CDR3, the DNA is TGTGCCAGCAGTGAGCCGGGACTACAGCCAGATACGCAGTATTTT. Translated: CASSEPGLQPDTQYF.

The chain carries TRBV5-4 and TRBJ1-3, with 7 nucleotides matching TRBD1. The CDR3 runs to 15 residues. The J segment lost 2 bases and the V segment lost 2 bases, leaving 4 bases of the junction unmatched. Germline lookup yields CDR1 SGHNT and CDR2 YYREEE (reference sequence). CDR3 in DNA: TGTGCCAGCAGCTTCAGGGGGGAAGCTGGAAACACCATATATTTT. The encoded protein is CASSFRGEAGNTIYF.

The V call is TRBV7-9, the J call TRBJ2-3; tentative D call: TRBD2 (6 bases). The ends were cut back, 5 bases at V and 1 base at J, with 19 bases in the middle. This CDR3 has 17 amino acids. Germline CDR1 and CDR2: SEHNR and FQNEAQ (reference sequence). The CDR3 loop is CASSTGVGEWGTDTQYF. The DNA of the CDR3 is TGTGCCAGCAGCACGGGAGTCGGGGAGTGGGGCACAGATACGCAGTATTTT.

The rearrangement links TRBV5-4 to TRBJ2-1; a possible D gene is TRBD2 (6 bases). V shed 6 bases and J shed 3 bases, with 16 bases lying between them. CDR3 length: 15 residues. Germline V gives CDR1 SGHNT, CDR2 YYREEE (reference sequence). CDR3 nucleotides: TGTGCCAGCACCCCCGGTGGAGGGGTCTACAATGAGCAGTTCTTC. This gives the protein CASTPGGGVYNEQFF.